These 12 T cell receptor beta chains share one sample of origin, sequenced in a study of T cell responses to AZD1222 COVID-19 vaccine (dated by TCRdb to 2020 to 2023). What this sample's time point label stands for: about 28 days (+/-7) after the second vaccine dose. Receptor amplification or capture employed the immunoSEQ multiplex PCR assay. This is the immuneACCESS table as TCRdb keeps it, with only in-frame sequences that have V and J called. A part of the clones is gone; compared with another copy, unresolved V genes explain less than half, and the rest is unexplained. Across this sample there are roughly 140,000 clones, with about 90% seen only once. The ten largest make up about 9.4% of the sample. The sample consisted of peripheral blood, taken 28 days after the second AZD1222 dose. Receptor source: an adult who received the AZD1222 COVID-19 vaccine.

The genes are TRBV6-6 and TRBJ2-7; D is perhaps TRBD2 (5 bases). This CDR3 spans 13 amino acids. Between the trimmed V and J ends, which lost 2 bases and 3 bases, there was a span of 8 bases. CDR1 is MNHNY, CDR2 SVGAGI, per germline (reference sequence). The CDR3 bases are TGTGCCAGCAGTTACACGAGGGACTACGAGCAGTACGTC. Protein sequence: CASSYTRDYEQYV.

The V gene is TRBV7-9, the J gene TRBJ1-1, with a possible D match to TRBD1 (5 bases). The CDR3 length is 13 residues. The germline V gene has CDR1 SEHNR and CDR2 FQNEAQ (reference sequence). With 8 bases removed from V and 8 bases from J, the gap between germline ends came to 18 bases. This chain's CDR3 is CASGAQDIREAFF. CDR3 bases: TGTGCCAGCGGGGCGCAGGACATCCGAGAAGCTTTCTTT.

The CDR3: CASSLAGQGSFVSYNEQFF. The DNA of the CDR3 is TGCGCCAGCAGCTTGGCCGGACAGGGTAGTTTTGTATCCTACAATGAGCAGTTCTTC. The chain couples TRBV5-1 to TRBJ2-1; 8 nucleotides line up with TRBD1. The germline gives CDR1 SGHRS, CDR2 YFSETQ. This CDR3 spans 19 amino acids. Trimming cost V 0 bases and J 1 base; bases outside gene matches: 12.

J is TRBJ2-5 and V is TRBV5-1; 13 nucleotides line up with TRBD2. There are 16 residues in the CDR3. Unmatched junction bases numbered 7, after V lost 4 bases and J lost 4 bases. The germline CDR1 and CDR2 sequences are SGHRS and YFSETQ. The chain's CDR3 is CASSPGLAGVGETQYF. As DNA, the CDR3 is TGCGCCAGCAGCCCTGGACTAGCGGGAGTAGGAGAGACCCAGTACTTC.

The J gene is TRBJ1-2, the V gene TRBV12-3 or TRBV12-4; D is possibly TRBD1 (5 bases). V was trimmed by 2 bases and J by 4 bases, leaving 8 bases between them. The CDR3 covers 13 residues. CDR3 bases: TGTGCCAGCAGTTTATGGGGGGGCTATGGCTACACCTTC. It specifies CASSLWGGYGYTF.

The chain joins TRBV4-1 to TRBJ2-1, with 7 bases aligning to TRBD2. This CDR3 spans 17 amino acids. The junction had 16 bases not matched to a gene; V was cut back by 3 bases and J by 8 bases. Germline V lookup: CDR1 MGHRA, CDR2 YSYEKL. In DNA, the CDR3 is TGCGCCAGCAGCCATAGTCCAGCGGGATCCACAGTCGATGAGCAGTTCTTC. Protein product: CASSHSPAGSTVDEQFF.

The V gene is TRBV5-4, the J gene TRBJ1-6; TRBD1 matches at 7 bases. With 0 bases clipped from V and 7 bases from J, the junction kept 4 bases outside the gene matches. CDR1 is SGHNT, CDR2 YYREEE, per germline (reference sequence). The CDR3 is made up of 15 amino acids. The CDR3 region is CASSLDRGANSPLHF. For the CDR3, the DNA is TGTGCCAGCAGCTTGGACAGGGGAGCCAATTCACCCCTCCACTTT.

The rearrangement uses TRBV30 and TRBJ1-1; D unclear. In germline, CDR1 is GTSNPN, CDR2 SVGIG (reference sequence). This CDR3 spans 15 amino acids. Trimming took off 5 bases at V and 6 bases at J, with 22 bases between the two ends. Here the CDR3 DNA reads TGTGCCTGGCATACTCTGGGCCTCGGGAGCCCTGAAGCTTTCTTT. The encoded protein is CAWHTLGLGSPEAFF.

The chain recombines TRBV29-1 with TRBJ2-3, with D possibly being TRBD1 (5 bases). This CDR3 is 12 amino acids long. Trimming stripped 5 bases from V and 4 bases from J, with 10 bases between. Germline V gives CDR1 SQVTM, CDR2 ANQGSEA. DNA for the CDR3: TGCAGCGTTTATAGACAGTCAGATACGCAGTATTTT. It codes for CSVYRQSDTQYF.

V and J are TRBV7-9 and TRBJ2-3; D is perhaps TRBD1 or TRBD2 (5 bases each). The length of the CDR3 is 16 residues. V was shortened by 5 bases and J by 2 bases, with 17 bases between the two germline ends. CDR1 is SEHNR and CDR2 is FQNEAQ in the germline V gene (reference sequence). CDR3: CASSRDLTVTTDTQYF. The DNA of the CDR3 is TGTGCCAGCAGCCGGGACCTGACTGTCACCACAGATACGCAGTATTTT.

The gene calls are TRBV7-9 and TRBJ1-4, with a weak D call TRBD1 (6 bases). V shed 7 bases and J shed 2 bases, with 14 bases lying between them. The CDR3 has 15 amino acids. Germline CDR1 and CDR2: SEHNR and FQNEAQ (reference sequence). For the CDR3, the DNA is TGTGCCAGCAATTCCCCGGGGGCGACTAATGAAAAACTGTTTTTT. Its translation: CASNSPGATNEKLFF.

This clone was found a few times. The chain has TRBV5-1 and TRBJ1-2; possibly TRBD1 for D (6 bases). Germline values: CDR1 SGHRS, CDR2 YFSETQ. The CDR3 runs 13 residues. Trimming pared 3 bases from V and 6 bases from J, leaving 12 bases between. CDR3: CASSYSDRNGYTF. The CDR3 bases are TGCGCCAGCAGCTACTCCGACAGGAATGGCTACACCTTC.